A selection of T cell receptor beta chains follows, all from one sample in a study of memory CD4+ T cells and cytomegalovirus serostatus. Using immunoSEQ multiplex PCR, the repertoire was profiled, and TCRdb retains in-frame clones only, with some absent. The repertoire has approximately 50,000 clones, 70% to 80% of them found once; the top ten carry about 3%. Sequences were obtained from memory CD4+ T cells from blood. The receptors stem from an adult in good health and CMV-seropositive. CDR3s include the opening cysteine and the closing phenylalanine or tryptophan. Fields, in order: clone size, D gene, J gene, V gene, CDR3 DNA, CDR3 protein. A D gene is named only where the DNA matches it firmly. Rows give clone size only sometimes, using once, few, many, or a class for an expanded clone.

abundance: .
d_gene: .
j_gene: TRBJ2-5
v_gene: TRBV14
CDR3nt: TGTGCCAGCAGCCAATCAAATTACTGGATCCAGTACTTC
CDR3aa: CASSQSNYWIQYF

abundance: many
d_gene: .
j_gene: TRBJ1-5
v_gene: TRBV7-2
CDR3nt: TGTGCCAGCAGCTTACTCTTGTTGCAGCCCCAGCATTTT
CDR3aa: CASSLLLLQPQHF

abundance: .
d_gene: .
j_gene: TRBJ2-3
v_gene: TRBV6-6
CDR3nt: TGTGCCAGCAGCGCAATATCTGATACGCAGTATTTT
CDR3aa: CASSAISDTQYF

abundance: .
d_gene: .
j_gene: TRBJ2-1
v_gene: TRBV7-2
CDR3nt: TGTGCCAGCAGCCCAGGATCCAGGGCCTACAATGAGCAGTTCTTC
CDR3aa: CASSPGSRAYNEQFF

abundance: medium-sized
d_gene: TRBD2
j_gene: TRBJ2-1
v_gene: TRBV19
CDR3nt: TGTGCCAGTGGACTAGCGGGCCCCTCGGGTGAGCAGTTCTTC
CDR3aa: CASGLAGPSGEQFF

abundance: .
d_gene: TRBD1
j_gene: TRBJ1-5
v_gene: TRBV2
CDR3nt: TGTGCCAGCAGTCAGGACAGGAATAGCAATCAGCCCCAGCATTTT
CDR3aa: CASSQDRNSNQPQHF

abundance: .
d_gene: .
j_gene: TRBJ2-1
v_gene: TRBV7-2
CDR3nt: TGTGCCAGCAGCTGGGACTACAATGAGCAGTTCTTC
CDR3aa: CASSWDYNEQFF

abundance: .
d_gene: TRBD1
j_gene: TRBJ2-3
v_gene: TRBV11-2
CDR3nt: TGTGCCAGCAGCTCGGGACAGGGAGCAGATACGCAGTATTTT
CDR3aa: CASSSGQGADTQYF

abundance: .
d_gene: .
j_gene: TRBJ1-1
v_gene: TRBV5-5
CDR3nt: TGTGCCAGCACCTTAGGGGCGAACACTGAAGCTTTCTTT
CDR3aa: CASTLGANTEAFF

abundance: .
d_gene: .
j_gene: TRBJ2-1
v_gene: TRBV19
CDR3nt: TGTGCCAGTAGTATGGGGCGTGGGATTAGGTATGAGCAGTTCTTC
CDR3aa: CASSMGRGIRYEQFF

abundance: .
d_gene: .
j_gene: TRBJ2-5
v_gene: TRBV7-2
CDR3nt: TGTGCCAGCAGCCTGGGGACGGTATCTAGGGGAGAGACCCAGTACTTC
CDR3aa: CASSLGTVSRGETQYF

abundance: .
d_gene: TRBD1
j_gene: TRBJ1-1
v_gene: TRBV19
CDR3nt: TGTGCCAGTAGTATCCCTGACAGGGCAGCCTCTGAAGCTTTCTTT
CDR3aa: CASSIPDRAASEAFF

abundance: once
d_gene: TRBD2
j_gene: TRBJ2-1
v_gene: TRBV7-2
CDR3nt: TGTGCCAGCAGAGGGGGGCTAGCGGGGACAAGCTCCTACAATGAGCAGTTCTTC
CDR3aa: CASRGGLAGTSSYNEQFF

abundance: many
d_gene: .
j_gene: TRBJ1-1
v_gene: TRBV29-1
CDR3nt: TGCAGCGTGAATTGGGGGGCGAACACTGAAGCTTTCTTT
CDR3aa: CSVNWGANTEAFF

abundance: .
d_gene: TRBD1
j_gene: TRBJ1-5
v_gene: TRBV6-6
CDR3nt: TGTGCCAGCAGACACCCCCGGGACAGGCATCAGCCCCAGCATTTT
CDR3aa: CASRHPRDRHQPQHF

abundance: once
d_gene: .
j_gene: TRBJ2-2
v_gene: TRBV5-8
CDR3nt: TGTGCCAGCAGCTTGACTAGCAGGACCGGGGAGCTGTTTTTT
CDR3aa: CASSLTSRTGELFF

abundance: .
d_gene: TRBD2
j_gene: TRBJ2-7
v_gene: TRBV5-6
CDR3nt: TGTGCCAGCTTTAGCGGGAGGACGAAGGAGCAGTACTTC
CDR3aa: CASFSGRTKEQYF

abundance: .
d_gene: .
j_gene: TRBJ2-2
v_gene: TRBV11-3
CDR3nt: TGTGCCAGCAGCTCGGGGCTCAGGGGGGACACCGGGGAGCTGTTTTTT
CDR3aa: CASSSGLRGDTGELFF

abundance: .
d_gene: .
j_gene: TRBJ2-2
v_gene: TRBV11-2
CDR3nt: TGTGCCAGCAGCTTAGTTTTTGGGAACACCGGGGAGCTGTTTTTT
CDR3aa: CASSLVFGNTGELFF

abundance: .
d_gene: TRBD1
j_gene: TRBJ1-1
v_gene: TRBV9
CDR3nt: TGTGCCAGCAGCGTAGGGCCAGGGGGAGAAATGAACACTGAAGCTTTCTTT
CDR3aa: CASSVGPGGEMNTEAFF

abundance: .
d_gene: .
j_gene: TRBJ2-3
v_gene: TRBV25-1
CDR3nt: TGTGCCAGCAGTGAATCCTACAGGGCTTACACAGATACGCAGTATTTT
CDR3aa: CASSESYRAYTDTQYF

abundance: .
d_gene: TRBD2
j_gene: TRBJ2-7
v_gene: TRBV6-5
CDR3nt: TGTGCCAGCAGTTTCTTTCTAGGGACTAGCGGCGAGCAGTACTTC
CDR3aa: CASSFFLGTSGEQYF

abundance: .
d_gene: TRBD1
j_gene: TRBJ1-2
v_gene: TRBV10-3
CDR3nt: TGTGCCATCAGGGGGACAGTCGCTAACTATGGCTACACCTTC
CDR3aa: CAIRGTVANYGYTF

abundance: .
d_gene: TRBD2
j_gene: TRBJ2-3
v_gene: TRBV7-2
CDR3nt: TGTGCCAGCAGCTTAGGACTAGCAGAAGATACGCAGTATTTT
CDR3aa: CASSLGLAEDTQYF

abundance: .
d_gene: .
j_gene: TRBJ1-1
v_gene: TRBV19
CDR3nt: TGTGCCAGTAGTATAGCGGGGGGCGCGAACACTGAAGCTTTCTTT
CDR3aa: CASSIAGGANTEAFF

abundance: .
d_gene: .
j_gene: TRBJ1-3
v_gene: TRBV30
CDR3nt: TGTGCCTGGAATAGAGACAGGCAAATCGGAAACACCATATATTTT
CDR3aa: CAWNRDRQIGNTIYF

abundance: once
d_gene: .
j_gene: TRBJ2-5
v_gene: TRBV27
CDR3nt: TGTGCCAGCAGTTTGGGGGGTTCTCTGGAGACCCAGTACTTC
CDR3aa: CASSLGGSLETQYF

abundance: .
d_gene: TRBD1
j_gene: TRBJ2-7
v_gene: TRBV5-1
CDR3nt: TGCGCCAGCGGGGACAGAGGAGGCTACGAGCAGTACTTC
CDR3aa: CASGDRGGYEQYF

abundance: .
d_gene: .
j_gene: TRBJ2-1
v_gene: TRBV4-3
CDR3nt: TGCGCCAGCAGCCAAGATTGGGGGCTAAGGACCAACAATGAGCAGTTCTTC
CDR3aa: CASSQDWGLRTNNEQFF